Shown below are 9 T cell receptor beta chains from a single sample sequenced in a study of Ad26.COV2.S vaccination and SARS-CoV-2 variants. Sequencing used immunoSEQ multiplex PCR; TCRdb keeps in-frame clones, though not all of them. The sample consists of about 400,000 clones, around 91% of them appearing once. The treatment denotes: around 19 received Ad26.COV2.S at low or high dose, single or two shots; about 5 received placebo; per-sample allocation not given. Sampling occurred on day 63 after the first vaccine or placebo injection. The source was peripheral blood, collected in a trial of Ad26.COV2.S vaccine versus placebo. Every receptor here comes from a person aged 18-65 years who received the Ad26.COV2.S COVID-19 vaccine or a placebo.

This chain uses TRBV11-2 with TRBJ1-1, with D maybe TRBD1 (5 bases). Germline V gene lookup returns CDR1 SGHAT and CDR2 FQNNGV. The CDR3 is 13 residues long. The V gene lost 4 bases and the J gene lost 8 bases, with 14 bases spanning the gap. CDR3 protein: CASSSGRAREAFF. The CDR3 DNA reads as TGTGCCAGCAGCTCGGGACGGGCCCGGGAAGCTTTCTTT. Full variable domain (missing parts from reference TRBV11-2 and TRBJ1-1): EAGVAQSPRYKIIEKRQSVAFWCNPISGHATLYWYQQILGQGPKLLIQFQNNGVVDDSQLPKDRFSAERLKGVDSTLKIQPAKLEDSAVYLCASSSGRAREAFFGQGTRLTVV.

The CDR3 region is CASSLLGSGANVLTF. The CDR3 DNA sequence: TGCGCCAGCAGCTTGTTAGGGTCTGGGGCCAACGTCCTGACTTTC. This rearrangement joins TRBV5-1 to TRBJ2-6; no firm D call. Trimming left V 1 base short and J 1 base short, with 6 bases between. CDR3 size: 15 residues. The germline V gene has CDR1 SGHRS and CDR2 YFSETQ.

The chain joins TRBV2 to TRBJ1-5; 9 bases line up with TRBD1. Germline V gene data show CDR1 as SNHLY and CDR2 as FYNNEI. V lost 4 bases, J lost 7 bases, and 5 bases stayed unmatched. CDR3 length equals 14 residues. The CDR3 loop reads CASSATGGWQPQHF. DNA for the CDR3: TGTGCCAGCAGTGCAACAGGGGGCTGGCAGCCCCAGCATTTT. The entire variable domain, with the rest obtained from reference TRBV2 and TRBJ1-5, is as follows: EPEVTQTPSHQVTQMGQEVILRCVPISNHLYFYWYRQILGQKVEFLVSFYNNEISEKSEIFDDQFSVERPDGSNFTLKIRSTKLEDSAMYFCASSATGGWQPQHFGDGTRLSIL.

The chain links TRBV20-1 to TRBJ2-5, with D uncertain. The germline CDR1 and CDR2 sequences are DFQATT and SNEGSKA (reference sequence). The CDR3 consists of 10 residues. Between the trimmed V and J ends, which lost 7 bases and 4 bases, there was a span of 7 bases. The CDR3 is CSGAGETQYF. The CDR3 DNA reads as TGCAGTGGGGCTGGAGAGACCCAGTACTTC.

The rearrangement uses TRBV27 and TRBJ1-1, with TRBD1 identical over 7 bases. Per the germline V gene, CDR1 is MNHEY and CDR2 is SMNVEV (reference sequence). The CDR3 totals 14 residues. V gave up 6 bases and J gave up 0 bases; unmatched junction bases: 4. The chain's CDR3 is CASSPRGLNTEAFF. In nucleotides, the CDR3 is TGTGCCAGCAGCCCCAGGGGGTTGAACACTGAAGCTTTCTTT.

The chain joins TRBV28 to TRBJ1-5; no clear D gene. The CDR3 is made up of 15 amino acids. V dropped 3 bases and J dropped 0 bases, with 9 bases sitting between them. In germline, CDR1 is MDHEN, CDR2 SYDVKM. CDR3 loop: CASSFGRYSNQPQHF. The CDR3 DNA reads TGTGCCAGCAGTTTCGGACGTTATAGCAATCAGCCCCAGCATTTT. The full variable domain, its missing parts supplied by reference TRBV28 and TRBJ1-5, is DVKVTQSSRYLVKRTGEKVFLECVQDMDHENMFWYRQDPGLGLRLIYFSYDVKMKEKGDIPEGYSVSREKKERFSLILESASTNQTSMYLCASSFGRYSNQPQHFGDGTRLSIL.

In its sample, this clone was seen a few times. The CDR3 DNA reads as TGTGCCAGCAGCCCGACAGGGGGCGCAAACTATGGCTACACCTTC. Protein product: CASSPTGGANYGYTF. The chain couples TRBV4-2 to TRBJ1-2; 10 bases fit TRBD1. This CDR3 has 15 residues. Losses at the gene ends were 4 bases for V and 2 bases for J; bases not matched to a gene: 4. Germline V lookup: CDR1 LGHNA, CDR2 YNFKEQ.

The V and J genes are TRBV19 and TRBJ2-1; a weak D match, TRBD1 (6 bases). This CDR3 region has 15 residues. V was clipped by 6 bases and J by 7 bases, with 19 bases between them. Germline CDR1 reads LNHDA; CDR2 reads SQIVND (reference sequence). The CDR3 DNA follows: TGTGCCAGTAGGATGGGGTCTGGGGGCCGGAATGAGCAGTTCTTC. Protein: CASRMGSGGRNEQFF.

The rearrangement joins TRBV9 to TRBJ1-6, with D possibly TRBD1 on 5 matching bases. CDR3 length equals 15 residues. Germline V lookup: CDR1 SGDLS, CDR2 YYNGEE. V gave up 7 bases and J gave up 2 bases, with 13 bases separating them. The CDR3 region is CASPRRGPYNSPLHF. The CDR3 DNA is TGTGCCAGCCCTAGGCGGGGCCCCTATAATTCACCCCTCCACTTT.